The 4 T cell receptor beta chains presented below share a single source sample, sequenced in a study of blood T cell repertoires in COVID-19. Method: immunoSEQ multiplex PCR; TCRdb's copy keeps in-frame clones and lacks some. The sample has more than 200,000 clones, 82% seen once. Sequencing used peripheral blood. These receptors were obtained from a woman of 80 years or more with COVID-19, enrolled during active disease.

The rearrangement joins TRBV5-5 to TRBJ2-1, with 7 bases lining up with TRBD1. Germline-derived CDR1 and CDR2 are SGHKS and YYEKEE (reference sequence). CDR3 length: 15 residues. J lost 4 bases, V lost 0 bases, and 4 bases had no gene match. The CDR3 nucleotides read TGTGCCAGCAGCTTGGAAGGGACAGAATACAATGAGCAGTTCTTC. Residues: CASSLEGTEYNEQFF.

The V gene is TRBV7-2, the J gene TRBJ2-1; a possible D gene is TRBD1 (5 bases). V lost 8 bases and J 10 bases, leaving 18 bases between the germline ends. Germline-derived CDR1 and CDR2 are SGHTA and FQGNSA. CDR3 size: 13 residues. The CDR3 sequence is CASRSWGQQEQFF. The CDR3 DNA reads as TGTGCCAGCCGTTCTTGGGGCCAACAAGAGCAGTTCTTC.

The sample holds one count of this clone. This chain joins TRBV6-2 or TRBV6-3 and TRBJ2-7; D possibly corresponds to TRBD1 (6 bases). V was clipped by 4 bases and J by 6 bases, with 10 bases between them. Germline lookup yields CDR1 MNHEY and CDR2 SVGEGT. The CDR3 is made up of 12 amino acids. The CDR3 nucleotides read TGTGCCAGCAGTTCAGGGGTTGGCGAGCAGTACTTC. Amino acids: CASSSGVGEQYF.

The genes are TRBV7-2 and TRBJ2-1, with 13 bases matching TRBD2. This CDR3 is built from 17 residues. Germline-derived CDR1 and CDR2 are SGHTA and FQGNSA. The V and J ends lost 5 bases and 4 bases, in that order; junction bases with no gene match: 8. The DNA of the CDR3 is TGTGCCAGCAGCCCCGGACTAGCGGGGGCCTTTTACAATGAGCAGTTCTTC. This sequence encodes CASSPGLAGAFYNEQFF. Looking up the rest from reference TRBV7-2 and TRBJ2-1 gives the full variable domain: GAGVSQSPSNKVTEKGKDVELRCDPISGHTALYWYRQSLGQGLEFLIYFQGNSAPDKSGLPSDRFSAERTGGSVSTLTIQRTQQEDSAVYLCASSPGLAGAFYNEQFFGPGTRLTVL.